This paragraph reports one T cell receptor (beta chain). Its specificity is not known. Per germline, CDR1 KGHSH and CDR2 LQKENI. The CDR3 contains 15 residues. The junction had 8 bases not matched to a gene; V was cut back by 4 bases and J by 7 bases. Extracted RNA was reverse transcribed, and the resulting cDNA served as sequencing template. Sequenced by immunoSEQ multiplex PCR; TCRdb stores in-frame clones only, minus some. The sample gives under 200,000 clones, less than 70% of which show up once; approximately 0.9% is in the top ten. This record comes from a study of CD8+ T cells in alopecia areata. About the study: Disease severity was quantified as SALT score of affected scalp area. Overall study results and limits: Sequenced scalp T cells also include alphabeta T cells resident in normal skin. The study found tofacitinib significantly decreased scalp clonality and expanded CD8+ clones among the top 100.

Treatment of the sample: oral pan-JAK inhibitor, 5-10 mg twice daily. It was from alopecia areata patients that lesional scalp punch biopsies and peripheral blood were collected. The chain recombines TRBV18 with TRBJ2-1, with 9 bases fitting TRBD1. The TCR comes from a human donor with alopecia areata. Sequencing was performed on CD4+ T cells sorted from blood, taken at week 4, from a patient treated with tofacitinib. For the CDR3, the DNA is TGTGCCAGCTCACGCGACCTCGGGACAGGGAATGAGCAGTTCTTC. Amino acid sequence: CASSRDLGTGNEQFF.